What follows are 7 T cell receptor beta chains derived from one specimen sequenced in a study of T cells after somatic rescue of genetic block. Using immunoSEQ multiplex PCR, the repertoire was profiled, and TCRdb retains in-frame clones only, with some absent. Of some 70,000 clones listed, roughly 91% are singletons. Sequenced: peripheral blood mononuclear cells (PBMCs). The receptors were gathered from a man in his thirties or forties.

This rearrangement joins TRBV11-3 to TRBJ2-1, with TRBD1 matching over 9 bases. The CDR3 extends over 15 amino acids. Trimming cost V 4 bases and J 7 bases; bases outside gene matches: 8. Germline-derived CDR1 and CDR2 are SGHNT and YENEEA. CDR3 DNA: TGTGCCAGCAGCTGGGGACCGACAGGGGGAAATGAGCAGTTCTTC. This translates into CASSWGPTGGNEQFF.

The genes are TRBV5-4 and TRBJ2-3, with TRBD2 as a possible D gene (6 bases). The germline CDR1 and CDR2 sequences are SGHNT and YYREEE (reference sequence). CDR3 length: 14 residues. Trimming left V 0 bases short and J 6 bases short, with 11 bases between. DNA for the CDR3: TGTGCCAGCAGCTTGGGAGGGACTTGGGATACGCAGTATTTT. Translating gives CASSLGGTWDTQYF.

V and J are TRBV4-1 and TRBJ1-3, with D hard to call. Trimming cost V 2 bases and J 0 bases, with 8 bases left between them. From germline, CDR1 is MGHRA and CDR2 YSYEKL. This CDR3 spans 15 amino acids. The CDR3: CASSQPWRSGNTIYF. The DNA for the CDR3 is TGCGCCAGCAGCCAACCTTGGCGCTCTGGAAACACCATATATTTT.

Notes on this clone: Other nucleotide sequences from this sample produce the same CDR3. The chain joins TRBV28 to TRBJ1-2; TRBD1 might be the D (5 bases). V lost 3 bases to trimming and J lost 8 bases, with 16 bases between them. Germline V lookup: CDR1 MDHEN, CDR2 SYDVKM. This CDR3 is built from 14 residues. This CDR3 reads CASSFGQGRYGYTF. The CDR3 region has the DNA TGTGCCAGCAGTTTTGGCCAGGGTAGATACGGCTACACCTTC.

This chain joins TRBV30 and TRBJ1-6; D remains unclear. There are 13 residues in the CDR3. V lost 3 bases, J lost 9 bases, and 12 bases lay in between. Germline values: CDR1 GTSNPN, CDR2 SVGIG (reference sequence). CDR3 nucleotides: TGTGCCTGGAGCTTGTACGGGAGTTCACCCCTCCACTTT. Translation gives CAWSLYGSSPLHF.

The rearrangement links TRBV7-8 to TRBJ2-7, with 8 bases aligning to TRBD2. The CDR3 is 15 residues long. V lost 1 base, J lost 1 base, and 3 bases stayed unmatched. Germline V gene lookup returns CDR1 SGHVS and CDR2 FQNEAQ. The CDR3 loop is CASSLVAGGSYEQYF. CDR3 bases: TGTGCCAGCAGCTTAGTCGCGGGGGGATCCTACGAGCAGTACTTC.

The chain has TRBV19 and TRBJ2-7; D is unclear. The V and J ends lost 2 bases and 4 bases respectively, with 21 bases between them. The CDR3 is 17 amino acids. Per germline, CDR1 LNHDA and CDR2 SQIVND (reference sequence). CDR3 bases: TGTGCCAGTAGTATACGTACGGCGGCAGTTAGCCGGTACGAGCAGTACTTC. This sequence encodes CASSIRTAAVSRYEQYF.